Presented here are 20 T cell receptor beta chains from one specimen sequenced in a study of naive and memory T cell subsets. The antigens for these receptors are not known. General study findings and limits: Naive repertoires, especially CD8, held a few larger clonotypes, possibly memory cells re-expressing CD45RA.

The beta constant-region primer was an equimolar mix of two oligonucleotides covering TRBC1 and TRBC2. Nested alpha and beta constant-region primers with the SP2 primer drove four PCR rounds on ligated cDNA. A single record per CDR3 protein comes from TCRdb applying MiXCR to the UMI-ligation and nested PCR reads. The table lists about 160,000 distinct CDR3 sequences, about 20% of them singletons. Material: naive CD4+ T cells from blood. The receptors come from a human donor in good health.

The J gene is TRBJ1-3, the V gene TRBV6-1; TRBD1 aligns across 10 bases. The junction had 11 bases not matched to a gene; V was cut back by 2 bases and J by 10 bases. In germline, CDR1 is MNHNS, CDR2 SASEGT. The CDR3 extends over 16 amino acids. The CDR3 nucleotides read TGTGCCAGCAGTGAACTACCGGGACAGGGGCTCTGGACCATATATTTT. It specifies CASSELPGQGLWTIYF.

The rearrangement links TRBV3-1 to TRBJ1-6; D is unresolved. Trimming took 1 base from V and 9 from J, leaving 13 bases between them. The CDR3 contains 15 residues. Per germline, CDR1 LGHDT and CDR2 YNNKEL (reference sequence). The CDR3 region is CASSQAFSRRSPLHF. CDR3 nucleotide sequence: TGTGCCAGCAGCCAAGCGTTTTCCAGGCGTTCACCCCTCCACTTT.

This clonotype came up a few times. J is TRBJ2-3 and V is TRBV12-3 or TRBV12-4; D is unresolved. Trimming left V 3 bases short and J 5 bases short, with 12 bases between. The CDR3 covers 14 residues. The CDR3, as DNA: TGTGCCAGCAGTTTGCGGCAGCTCCAAGATACGCAGTATTTT. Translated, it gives CASSLRQLQDTQYF.

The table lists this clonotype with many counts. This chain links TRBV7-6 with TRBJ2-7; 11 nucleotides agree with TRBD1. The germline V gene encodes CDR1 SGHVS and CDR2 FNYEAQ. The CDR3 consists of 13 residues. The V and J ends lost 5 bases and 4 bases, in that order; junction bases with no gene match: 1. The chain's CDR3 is CASSRDRGYEQYF. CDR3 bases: TGTGCCAGCAGCCGGGACAGGGGGTACGAGCAGTACTTC.

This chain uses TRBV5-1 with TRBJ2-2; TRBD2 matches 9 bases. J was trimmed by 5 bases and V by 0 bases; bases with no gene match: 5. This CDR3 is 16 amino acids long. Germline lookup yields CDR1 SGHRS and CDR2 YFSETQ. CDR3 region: CASSLALAGRTGELFF. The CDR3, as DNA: TGCGCCAGCAGCTTGGCGCTAGCGGGACGGACCGGGGAGCTGTTTTTT.

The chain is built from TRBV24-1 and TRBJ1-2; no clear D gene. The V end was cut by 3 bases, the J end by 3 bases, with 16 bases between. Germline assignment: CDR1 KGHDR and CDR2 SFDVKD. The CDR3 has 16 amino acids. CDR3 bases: TGTGCCACCAGTGATGCCGAAGGACCGAGGGACTATGGCTACACCTTC. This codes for CATSDAEGPRDYGYTF.

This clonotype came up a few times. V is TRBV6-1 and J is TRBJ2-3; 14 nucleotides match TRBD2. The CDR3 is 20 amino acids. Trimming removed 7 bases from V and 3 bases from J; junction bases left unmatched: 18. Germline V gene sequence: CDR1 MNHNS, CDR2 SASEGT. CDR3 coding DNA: TGTGCCAGCACCGGGAACCCAGGACTAGCGGGAGGAGTATGGACAGATACGCAGTATTTT. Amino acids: CASTGNPGLAGGVWTDTQYF.

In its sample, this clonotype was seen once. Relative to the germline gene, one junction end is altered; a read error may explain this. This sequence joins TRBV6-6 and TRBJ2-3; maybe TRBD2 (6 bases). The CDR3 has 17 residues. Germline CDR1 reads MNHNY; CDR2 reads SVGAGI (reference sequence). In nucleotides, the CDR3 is TGTGACAGCAGGATAGGGACTCGCATCGACGGAACAGATACGCAGTATTTT. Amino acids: CDSRIGTRIDGTDTQYF.

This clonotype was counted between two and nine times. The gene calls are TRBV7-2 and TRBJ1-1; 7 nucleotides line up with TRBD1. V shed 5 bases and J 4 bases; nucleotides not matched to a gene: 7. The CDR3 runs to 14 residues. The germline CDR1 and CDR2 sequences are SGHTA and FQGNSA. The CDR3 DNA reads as TGTGCCAGCAGCCAACAAACAGGGGTCACTGAAGCTTTCTTT. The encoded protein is CASSQQTGVTEAFF.

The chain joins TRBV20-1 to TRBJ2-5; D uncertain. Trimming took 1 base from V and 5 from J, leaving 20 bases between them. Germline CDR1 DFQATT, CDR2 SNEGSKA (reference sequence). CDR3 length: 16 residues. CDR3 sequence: CSARAPRGLKEETQYF. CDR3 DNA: TGCAGTGCTAGAGCTCCGCGCGGTCTCAAGGAGGAGACCCAGTACTTC.

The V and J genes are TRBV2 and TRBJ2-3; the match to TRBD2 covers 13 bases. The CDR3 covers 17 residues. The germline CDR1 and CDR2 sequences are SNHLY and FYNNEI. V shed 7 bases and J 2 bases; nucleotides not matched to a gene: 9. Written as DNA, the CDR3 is TGTGCCAGCAAAGTAAGACTAGCGGGAGGAATCACAGATACGCAGTATTTT. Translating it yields CASKVRLAGGITDTQYF.

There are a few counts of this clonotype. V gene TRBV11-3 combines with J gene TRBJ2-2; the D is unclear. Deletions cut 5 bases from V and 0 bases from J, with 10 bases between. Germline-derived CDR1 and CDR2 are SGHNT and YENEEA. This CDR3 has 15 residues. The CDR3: CASSPSNPNTGELFF. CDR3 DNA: TGTGCCAGCAGCCCCTCCAATCCGAACACCGGGGAGCTGTTTTTT.

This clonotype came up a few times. CDR3 in DNA: TGTGCCAGCAAGCCACCGGGACAGAACACCGGGGAGCTGTTTTTT. This translates into CASKPPGQNTGELFF. J is TRBJ2-2 and V is TRBV6-5; D is possibly TRBD1 (6 bases). The CDR3 spans 15 residues. Trimming removed 7 bases from V and 1 base from J, with 13 bases in between. Germline CDR1 is MNHEY and CDR2 is SVGAGI.

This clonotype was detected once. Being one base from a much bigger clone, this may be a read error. The CDR3 loop is CRAGKGNEQFF. DNA for the CDR3: TGCAGAGCTGGTAAAGGAAATGAGCAGTTCTTC. The chain is built from TRBV20-1 and TRBJ2-1; D gene unclear. The germline CDR1 and CDR2 sequences are DFQATT and SNEGSKA (reference sequence). The CDR3 totals 11 residues.

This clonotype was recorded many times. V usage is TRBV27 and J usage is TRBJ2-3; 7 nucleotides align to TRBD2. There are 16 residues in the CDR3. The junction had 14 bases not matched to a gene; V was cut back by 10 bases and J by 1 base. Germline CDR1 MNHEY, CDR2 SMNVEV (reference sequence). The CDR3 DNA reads TGTGCCACCTCATTGAGAATGCGGGAGCGCACAGATACGCAGTATTTT. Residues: CATSLRMRERTDTQYF.

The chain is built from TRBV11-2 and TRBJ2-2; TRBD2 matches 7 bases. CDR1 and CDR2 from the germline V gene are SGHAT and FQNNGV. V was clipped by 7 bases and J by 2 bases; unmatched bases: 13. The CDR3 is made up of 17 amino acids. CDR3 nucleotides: TGTGCCAGCACCCCACGGGTTACGGGAGGTAACACCGGGGAGCTGTTTTTT. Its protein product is CASTPRVTGGNTGELFF.

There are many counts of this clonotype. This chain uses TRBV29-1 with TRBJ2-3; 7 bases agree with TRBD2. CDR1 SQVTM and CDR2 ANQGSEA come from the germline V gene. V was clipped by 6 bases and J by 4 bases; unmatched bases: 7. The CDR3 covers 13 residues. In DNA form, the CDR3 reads TGCAGCGTCCGGGGGGTTGTTTCAGATACGCAGTATTTT. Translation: CSVRGVVSDTQYF.

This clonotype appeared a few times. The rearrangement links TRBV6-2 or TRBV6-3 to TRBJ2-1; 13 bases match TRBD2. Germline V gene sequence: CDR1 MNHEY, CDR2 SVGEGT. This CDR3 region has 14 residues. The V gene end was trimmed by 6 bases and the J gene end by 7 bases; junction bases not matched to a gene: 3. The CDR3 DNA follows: TGTGCCAGCAGGACTAGCGGGAGGCCTAATGAGCAGTTCTTC. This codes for CASRTSGRPNEQFF.

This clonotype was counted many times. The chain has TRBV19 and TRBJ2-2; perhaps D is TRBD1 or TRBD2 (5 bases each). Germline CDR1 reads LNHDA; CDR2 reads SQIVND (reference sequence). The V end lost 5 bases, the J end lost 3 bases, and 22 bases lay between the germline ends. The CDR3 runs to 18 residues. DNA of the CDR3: TGTGCCAGTAGTGAGATTGGGACCGCTAGTTTCTACACCGGGGAGCTGTTTTTT. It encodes CASSEIGTASFYTGELFF.

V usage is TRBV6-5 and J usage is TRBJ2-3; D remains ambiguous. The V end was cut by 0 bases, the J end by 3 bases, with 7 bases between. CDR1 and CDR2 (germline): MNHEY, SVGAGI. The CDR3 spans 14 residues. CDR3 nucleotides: TGTGCCAGCAGTTACTCCCTCAGAACAGATACGCAGTATTTT. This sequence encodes CASSYSLRTDTQYF.